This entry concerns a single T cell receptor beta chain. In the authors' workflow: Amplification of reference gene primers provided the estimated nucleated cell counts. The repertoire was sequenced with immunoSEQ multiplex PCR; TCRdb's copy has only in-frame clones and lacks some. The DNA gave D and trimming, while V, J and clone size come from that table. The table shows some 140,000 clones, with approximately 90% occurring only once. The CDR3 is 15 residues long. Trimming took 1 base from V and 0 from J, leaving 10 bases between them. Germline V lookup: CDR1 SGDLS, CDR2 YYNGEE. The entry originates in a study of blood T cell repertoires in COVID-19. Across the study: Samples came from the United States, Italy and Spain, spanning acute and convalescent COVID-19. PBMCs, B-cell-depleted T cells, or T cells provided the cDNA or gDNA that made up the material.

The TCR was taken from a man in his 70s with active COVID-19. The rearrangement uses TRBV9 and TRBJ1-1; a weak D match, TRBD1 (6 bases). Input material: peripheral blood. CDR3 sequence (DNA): TGTGCCAGCAGCGTAACGGACAGCATGAACACTGAAGCTTTCTTT. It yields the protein CASSVTDSMNTEAFF. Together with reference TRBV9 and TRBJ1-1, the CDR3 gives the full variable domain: DSGVTQTPKHLITATGQRVTLRCSPRSGDLSVYWYQQSLDQGLQFLIQYYNGEERAKGNILERFSAQQFPDLHSELNLSSLELGDSALYFCASSVTDSMNTEAFFGQGTRLTVV.